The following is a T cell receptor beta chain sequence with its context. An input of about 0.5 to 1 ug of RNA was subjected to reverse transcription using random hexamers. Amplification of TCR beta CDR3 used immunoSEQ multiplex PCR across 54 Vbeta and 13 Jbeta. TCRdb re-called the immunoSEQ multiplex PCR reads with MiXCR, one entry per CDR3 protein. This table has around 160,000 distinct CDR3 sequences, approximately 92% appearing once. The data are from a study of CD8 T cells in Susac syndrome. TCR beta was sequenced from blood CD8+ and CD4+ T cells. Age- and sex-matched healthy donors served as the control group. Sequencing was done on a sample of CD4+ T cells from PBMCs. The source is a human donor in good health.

CDR3 nucleotides: TGTGCCAGCATCTCCCCGGGCCTACGGCATGGCTACACCTTC. As protein: CASISPGLRHGYTF. The rearrangement uses TRBV6-6 and TRBJ1-2; D is unresolved. The CDR3 has 14 residues. Per germline, CDR1 MNHNY and CDR2 SVGAGI (reference sequence). V was pared by 7 bases and J by 6 bases, with 18 bases between.